This is a list of T cell receptor beta chains from one sample in a study of breast tumors, draining lymph nodes, adjacent tissues. TCRdb processed the multiplex PCR reads anew with MiXCR; each CDR3 protein has one entry. The table lists about 21,000 distinct CDR3 sequences, around 50% of them singletons. What was sequenced was breast tumor tissue. Receptors were obtained from a female donor with breast cancer. Some clones in this sample may be carry-over from other donors' samples. The CDR3 runs from the conserved cysteine through the conserved F or W. D genes are given only for firm matches. Size is stated for part of the rows, as once, few or many counts, or as a class when the clone is expanded.

j_gene	d_gene	abundance	v_gene	CDR3aa	CDR3nt
TRBJ2-7	NA	NA	TRBV7-2	CASSFDRDPTQYF	TGTGCCAGCAGCTTTGACCGGGACCCGACGCAGTACTTC
TRBJ2-5	NA	once	TRBV28	CASSLRGEAQYF	TGTGCCAGCAGTTTAAGGGGAGAGGCCCAGTACTTC
TRBJ2-7	TRBD2	many	TRBV7-6	CASSPRTSGRLGSYEQYF	TGTGCCAGCAGCCCCAGGACTAGCGGGAGGTTGGGGTCCTACGAGCAGTACTTC
TRBJ2-1	TRBD2	many	TRBV6-6	CASSHSSTSGLYNEQFF	TGTGCCAGCAGTCACTCGTCGACTAGCGGACTTTACAATGAGCAGTTCTTC
TRBJ2-7	NA	NA	TRBV20-1	CSAPHPEQYF	TGTAGTGCCCCCCATCCCGAGCAGTACTTC
TRBJ1-5	NA	many	TRBV11-2	CASSLTSGGNQPQHF	TGTGCCAGCAGCTTAACGTCAGGGGGCAATCAGCCCCAGCATTTT
TRBJ1-4	NA	NA	TRBV25-1	CASGKSPEDNEKLFF	TGTGCTAGCGGTAAATCTCCGGAGGATAATGAAAAACTGTTTTTT
TRBJ1-2	TRBD1	NA	TRBV12-3/TRBV12-4	CASSLGRGLSGYTF	TGTGCCAGCAGTTTGGGTAGGGGGCTGAGTGGCTACACCTTC
TRBJ2-7	NA	many	TRBV5-5	CASSLLPGRVYEQYF	TGTGCCAGCAGCTTGCTCCCCGGGCGGGTCTACGAGCAGTACTTC
TRBJ2-4	NA	many	TRBV5-1	CASSPTALDIQYF	TGCGCCAGCAGCCCGACAGCACTGGACATTCAGTACTTC
TRBJ2-7	TRBD1	NA	TRBV7-9	CASSKSGQGKYEQYF	TGTGCCAGCAGCAAGTCGGGACAGGGGAAATACGAGCAGTACTTC
TRBJ1-5	NA	medium-sized	TRBV28	CASSRQRNQPQHF	TGTGCCAGCAGTAGACAGCGCAATCAGCCCCAGCATTTT